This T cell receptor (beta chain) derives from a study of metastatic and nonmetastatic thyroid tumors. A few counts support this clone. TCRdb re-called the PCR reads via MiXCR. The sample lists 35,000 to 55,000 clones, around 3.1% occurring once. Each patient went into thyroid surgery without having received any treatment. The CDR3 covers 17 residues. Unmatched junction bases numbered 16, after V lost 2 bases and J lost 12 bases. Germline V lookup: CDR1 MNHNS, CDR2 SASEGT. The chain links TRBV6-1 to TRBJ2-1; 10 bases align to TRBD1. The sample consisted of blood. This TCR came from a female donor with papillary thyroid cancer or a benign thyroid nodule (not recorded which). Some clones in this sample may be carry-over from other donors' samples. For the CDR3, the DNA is TGTGCCAGCAGTGAAATGGGGAAACGGACAGGGGGTTTAGGGCAGTTCTTC. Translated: CASSEMGKRTGGLGQFF.